This T cell receptor (beta chain) was captured by sequencing in a study of T cells in Graves' hyperthyroidism and ophthalmopathy. This sample holds PBMCs from roughly 10 ml fresh peripheral blood. V was shortened by 6 bases and J by 8 bases, with 19 bases between the two germline ends. The V gene's germline CDR1 is DFQATT and CDR2 SNEGSKA (reference sequence). The CDR3 spans 14 residues. Regions amplified from RNA transcripts were the TCR beta CDR3 regions. HTBI primers were used for first-round RT-PCR of the TCR CDR3. TCRdb reanalysed the multiplex PCR reads using MiXCR and keeps one entry per CDR3 protein. This sample yields 350,000 to 400,000 distinct CDR3 sequences, of which around 14% are seen a single time; around a third belongs to the top ten.

This sequence joins TRBV20-1 and TRBJ1-4; D is undetermined. Input material: blood. This receptor was obtained from a woman in her twenties or thirties with Graves' hyperthyroidism. The CDR3 DNA reads as TGCAGTGCCAAGAGATTCGGGTCAGAAGAAAAACTGTTTTTT. It encodes CSAKRFGSEEKLFF.